This entry is about one T cell receptor beta chain. Its antigen remains undetermined. No qualities accompany the bases; no much larger clone lies one base away. In the prospective study, participants were about 18 to 95 years old, resided in about two dozen geographic areas of the United States, and were enrolled through a virtual design. In the prospective study, participants were assigned to cohorts based on the clinical history participants reported in a screening survey and a study questionnaire. Exposed participants were defined as having been in contact with someone with a PCR-confirmed or clinician-diagnosed COVID-19 case within 2 weeks of study entry. Each participant in the prospective study had whole blood, serum and a nasopharyngeal or oropharyngeal swab collected by mobile phlebotomists. Prospective study participants could optionally give additional blood draws and questionnaires over an approximately 2-month period. Before DNA extraction, blood samples from the prospective study were shipped at room temperature or frozen.

The immunoSEQ Assay, a bias-controlled multiplex PCR, was used to amplify TCRbeta CDR3 regions from genomic DNA. Per the authors' processing: The number of nucleated cells in each sample was estimated from the amplification of reference gene primers within the assay. To quantify the absolute abundance of each unique TCRbeta CDR3 rearrangement, sequence reads were collapsed and filtered. For each sample, productive Simpson clonality was calculated by taking the square root of Simpson's diversity index across productive rearrangements. TCRdb holds this immuneACCESS table with in-frame rearrangements only. Some clones are missing; in checked studies, unresolved V genes explain under half, and the rest has no known cause. Clone size and V and J calls were adopted from that table, with D and trimming inferred from the DNA. The sample table records 150,000 to 200,000 clones; about 80% of these occur just once. 13% to 15% of the sample is in the top ten clones.

The CDR3 contains 16 residues, cysteine and phenylalanine counted. The kept DNA is CDR3 alone, 48 bases in frame from the first base. The CDR1 and CDR2 encoded by the germline V gene are SGHRS and YFSETQ. Clipping removes 4 bases from V and 3 bases from J, with 10 as the unmatched junction base count. The entry originates in a study of blood T cell repertoires in COVID-19 (dated by TCRdb to the early 2020s). At the level of the whole study: Samples from collaborators originated in the United States, Italy and Spain and spanned both the acute and convalescent phases of COVID-19. Samples came from the ongoing ImmuneRACE study (first 160 participants) plus 1,254 subjects from 6 global collaborators. The repertoires were made available in a free public database intended to serve as a resource for research on the immune response to SARS-CoV-2. Subjects who had been exposed to COVID-19, were actively infected with it, or had recovered from it provided the deeply sampled blood TCRbeta repertoires that made up the dataset. Where available, HLA class I and class II types were obtained from metadata supplied by the sample provider rather than from assay-based typing. The material from the prospective study consisted of cDNA or gDNA derived from T cells, B-cell-depleted T cells, or PBMCs. A de-identified subject ID, COVID-19 status, age in years and sex were almost always included in the sample metadata. What the study reported, not specific to this receptor: The quantity of clinical and demographic metadata differed by source and by participant and was supplied without curation.

The TCR sequence derives from a man aged 55 to 69 who had been exposed to COVID-19. The sequenced material came from PBMCs or T cells enriched from blood (not recorded which). Recombination linked TRBV5-1 to TRBJ1-1; the junction holds 9 bases that match TRBD1. The nucleotide sequence reads as follows: TGCGCCAGCAGCCCCGGACAGGGGAGGTCGGACACTGAAGCTTTCTTT. Its coded protein is CASSPGQGRSDTEAFF.